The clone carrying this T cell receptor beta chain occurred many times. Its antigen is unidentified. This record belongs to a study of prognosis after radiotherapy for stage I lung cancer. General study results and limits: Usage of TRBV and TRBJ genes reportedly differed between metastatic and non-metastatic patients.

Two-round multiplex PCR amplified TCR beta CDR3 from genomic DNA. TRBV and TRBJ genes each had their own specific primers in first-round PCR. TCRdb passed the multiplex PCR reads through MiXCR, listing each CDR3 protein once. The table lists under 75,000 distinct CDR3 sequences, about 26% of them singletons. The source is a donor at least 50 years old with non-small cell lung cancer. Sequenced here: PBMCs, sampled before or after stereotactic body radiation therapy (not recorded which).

The CDR3 protein is CASSSGTAPDTEAFF. The CDR3 nucleotides are TGTGCCAGCAGCTCCGGGACCGCCCCTGACACTGAAGCTTTCTTT. V gene TRBV7-9 combines with J gene TRBJ1-1; tentatively, D is TRBD1 (5 bases). The CDR3 runs 15 residues. V shed 4 bases and J shed 3 bases, with 15 bases lying between them. Germline assignment: CDR1 SEHNR and CDR2 FQNEAQ (reference sequence).